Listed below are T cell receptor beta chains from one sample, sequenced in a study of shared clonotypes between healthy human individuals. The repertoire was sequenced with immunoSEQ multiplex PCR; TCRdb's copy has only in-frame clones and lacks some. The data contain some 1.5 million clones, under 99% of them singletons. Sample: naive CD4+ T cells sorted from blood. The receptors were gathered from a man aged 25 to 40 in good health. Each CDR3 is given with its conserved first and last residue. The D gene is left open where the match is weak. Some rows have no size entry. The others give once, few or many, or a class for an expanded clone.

CAIKVRDHHNEQFF,TGTGCCATCAAGGTTAGAGACCACCACAATGAGCAGTTCTTC,TRBV10-3,-,TRBJ2-1,-
CATSRERQGNQPQHF,TGTGCCACCAGCAGAGAGCGACAGGGCAATCAGCCCCAGCATTTT,TRBV15,-,TRBJ1-5,-
CASSLRSLIRYEQYF,TGCGCCAGCAGCCTACGCTCCCTCATACGCTACGAGCAGTACTTC,TRBV5-1,-,TRBJ2-7,-
CASSLLRGGADTQYF,TGTGCCAGCAGCTTATTACGGGGAGGCGCAGATACGCAGTATTTT,TRBV7-2,-,TRBJ2-3,-
CASSLTGARGNTIYF,TGTGCCAGCTCTCTGACAGGGGCCCGAGGAAACACCATATATTTT,TRBV18,-,TRBJ1-3,TRBD1
CASSVGGLINQPQHF,TGTGCCAGCAGTGTTGGAGGGTTAATAAATCAGCCCCAGCATTTT,TRBV2,-,TRBJ1-5,-
CASSLRGLARTYEQYF,TGCGCCAGCAGCTTGCGGGGACTAGCGAGAACTTACGAGCAGTACTTC,TRBV5-1,-,TRBJ2-7,TRBD2
CASSVGRAGYEQYF,TGTGCCAGCAGCGTAGGGAGGGCAGGCTACGAGCAGTACTTC,TRBV9,-,TRBJ2-7,-
CASRTGTSMYEQYF,TGTGCCAGCAGGACCGGGACATCCATGTACGAGCAGTACTTC,TRBV6-1,-,TRBJ2-7,-
CASSLQTGSTDTQYF,TGTGCCAGCAGCTTACAGACAGGGAGCACAGATACGCAGTATTTT,TRBV7-3,-,TRBJ2-3,TRBD1
CAWSVGQETQYF,TGTGCCTGGAGCGTAGGACAAGAGACCCAGTACTTC,TRBV30,once,TRBJ2-5,-
CASSALSSGNTIYF,TGTGCCAGCAGCGCCCTCAGCTCTGGAAACACCATATATTTT,TRBV9,-,TRBJ1-3,-
CASSLIGTGELFF,TGTGCCAGCAGTTTAATCGGGACCGGGGAGCTGTTTTTT,TRBV27,-,TRBJ2-2,-
CASSGRSGTPQHF,TGTGCCAGCAGCGGTCGATCCGGGACACCCCAGCATTTT,TRBV7-6,-,TRBJ1-5,-
CASSFRQGTDEQYF,TGTGCCAGCAGCTTCCGACAGGGGACCGACGAGCAGTACTTC,TRBV13,-,TRBJ2-7,TRBD1
CASSSGLAGAGELFF,TGTGCCAGCAGTTCCGGACTAGCGGGAGCCGGGGAGCTGTTTTTT,TRBV6-5,-,TRBJ2-2,TRBD2
CASSSRAPGHEQYF,TGTGCCAGCAGCTCCCGGGCCCCTGGCCACGAGCAGTACTTC,TRBV7-9,-,TRBJ2-7,-